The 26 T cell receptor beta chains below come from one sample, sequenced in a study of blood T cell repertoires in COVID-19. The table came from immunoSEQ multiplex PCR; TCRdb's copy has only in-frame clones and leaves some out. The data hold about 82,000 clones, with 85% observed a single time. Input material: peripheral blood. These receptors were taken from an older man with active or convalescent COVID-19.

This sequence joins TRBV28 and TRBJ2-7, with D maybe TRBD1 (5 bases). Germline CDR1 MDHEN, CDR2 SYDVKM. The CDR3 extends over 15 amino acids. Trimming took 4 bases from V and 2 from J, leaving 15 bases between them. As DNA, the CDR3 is TGTGCCAGCAGTTCCCCAGGGCGGACCCCCTACGAGCAGTACGTC. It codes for CASSSPGRTPYEQYV.

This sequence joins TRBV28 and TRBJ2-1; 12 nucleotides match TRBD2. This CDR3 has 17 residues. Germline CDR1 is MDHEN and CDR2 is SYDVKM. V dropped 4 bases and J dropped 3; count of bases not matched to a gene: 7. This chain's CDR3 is CASSSASGRAFYNEQFF. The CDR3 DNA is TGTGCCAGCAGTTCGGCTAGCGGGAGGGCCTTCTACAATGAGCAGTTCTTC.

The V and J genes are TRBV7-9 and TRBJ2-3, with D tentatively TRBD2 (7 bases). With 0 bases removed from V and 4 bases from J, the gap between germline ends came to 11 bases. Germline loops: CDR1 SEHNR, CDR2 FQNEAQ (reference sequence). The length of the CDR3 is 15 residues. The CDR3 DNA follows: TGTGCCAGCAGCTTAGCGGGGGGGCCCCCAGATACGCAGTATTTT. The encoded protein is CASSLAGGPPDTQYF.

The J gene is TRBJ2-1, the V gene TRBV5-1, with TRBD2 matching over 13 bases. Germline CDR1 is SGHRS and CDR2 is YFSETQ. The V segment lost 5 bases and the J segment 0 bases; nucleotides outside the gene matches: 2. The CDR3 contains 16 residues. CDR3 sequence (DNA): TGCGCCAGCAGAGGGACTAGCGGGAACTCCTACAATGAGCAGTTCTTC. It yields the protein CASRGTSGNSYNEQFF.

The CDR3 region has the DNA TGCGCCAGCAGCTTGGGACTAGCTAGAAATACGCAGTATTTT. This codes for CASSLGLARNTQYF. The chain uses TRBV5-1 and TRBJ2-3; 7 bases are shared with TRBD2. From germline, CDR1 is SGHRS and CDR2 YFSETQ. The CDR3 is 14 amino acids. The trim removed 0 bases at V and 7 bases at J, leaving 5 bases unmatched. Together with reference TRBV5-1 and TRBJ2-3, the CDR3 gives the full variable domain: KAGVTQTPRYLIKTRGQQVTLSCSPISGHRSVSWYQQTPGQGLQFLFEYFSETQRNKGNFPGRFSGRQFSNSRSEMNVSTLELGDSALYLCASSLGLARNTQYFGPGTRLTVL.

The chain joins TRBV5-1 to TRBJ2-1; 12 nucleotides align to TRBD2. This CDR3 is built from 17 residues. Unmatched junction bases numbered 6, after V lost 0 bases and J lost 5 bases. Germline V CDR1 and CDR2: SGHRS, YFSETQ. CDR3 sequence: CASSLGLTSGGHNEQFF. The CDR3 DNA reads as TGCGCCAGCAGCTTGGGGCTGACTAGCGGGGGCCACAATGAGCAGTTCTTC.

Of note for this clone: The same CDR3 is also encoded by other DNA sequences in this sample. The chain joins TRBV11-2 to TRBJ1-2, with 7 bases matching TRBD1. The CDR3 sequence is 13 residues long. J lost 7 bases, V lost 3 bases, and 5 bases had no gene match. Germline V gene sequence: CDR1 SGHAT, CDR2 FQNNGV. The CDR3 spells CASSLAGGRGYTF. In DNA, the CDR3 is TGTGCCAGCAGCTTGGCAGGGGGTCGTGGCTACACCTTC.

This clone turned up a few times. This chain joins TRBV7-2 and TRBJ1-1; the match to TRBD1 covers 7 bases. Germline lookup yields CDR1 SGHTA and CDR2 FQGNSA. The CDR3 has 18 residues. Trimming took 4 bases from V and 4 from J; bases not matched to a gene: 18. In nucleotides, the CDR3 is TGTGCCAGCAGCTACTACCCCCCGAGACAGGGAAAGGTCACTGAAGCTTTCTTT. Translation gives CASSYYPPRQGKVTEAFF.

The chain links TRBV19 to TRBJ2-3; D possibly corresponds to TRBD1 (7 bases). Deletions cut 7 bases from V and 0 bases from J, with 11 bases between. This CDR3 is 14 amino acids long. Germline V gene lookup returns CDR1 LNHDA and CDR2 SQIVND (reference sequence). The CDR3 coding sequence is TGTGCCAGTAAGACAGGGACTAGCACAGATACGCAGTATTTT. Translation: CASKTGTSTDTQYF.

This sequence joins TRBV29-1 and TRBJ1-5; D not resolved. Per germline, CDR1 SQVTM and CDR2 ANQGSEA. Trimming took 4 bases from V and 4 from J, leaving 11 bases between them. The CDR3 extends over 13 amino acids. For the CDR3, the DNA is TGCAGCGTTGGGGGAGCACAGAATCAGCCCCAGCATTTT. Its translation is CSVGGAQNQPQHF.

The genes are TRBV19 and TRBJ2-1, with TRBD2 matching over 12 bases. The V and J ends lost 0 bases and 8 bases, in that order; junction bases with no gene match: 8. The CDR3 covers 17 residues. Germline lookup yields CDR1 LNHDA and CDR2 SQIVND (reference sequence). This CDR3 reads CASSIEASGGALHEQFF. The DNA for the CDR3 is TGTGCCAGTAGTATAGAAGCTAGCGGGGGGGCCTTACATGAGCAGTTCTTC.

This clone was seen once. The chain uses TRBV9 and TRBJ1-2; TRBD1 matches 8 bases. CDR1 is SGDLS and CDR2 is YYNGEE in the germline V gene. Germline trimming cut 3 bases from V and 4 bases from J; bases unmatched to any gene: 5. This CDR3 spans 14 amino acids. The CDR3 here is CASSAWTGSYGYTF. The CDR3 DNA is TGTGCCAGCAGCGCATGGACAGGGTCCTATGGCTACACCTTC.

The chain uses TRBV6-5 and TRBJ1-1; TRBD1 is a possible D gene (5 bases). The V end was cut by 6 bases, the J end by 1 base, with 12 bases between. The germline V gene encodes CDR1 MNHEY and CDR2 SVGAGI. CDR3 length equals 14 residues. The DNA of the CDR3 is TGTGCCAGCAGCCTCCTCAGGGAGAACACTGAAGCTTTCTTT. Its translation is CASSLLRENTEAFF.

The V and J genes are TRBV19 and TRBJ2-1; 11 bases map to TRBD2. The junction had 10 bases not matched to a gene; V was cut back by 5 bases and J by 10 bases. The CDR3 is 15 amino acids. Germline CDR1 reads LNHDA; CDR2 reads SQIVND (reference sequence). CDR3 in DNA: TGTGCCAGTAGTGTTAGCGGGAGGGACTCTAGGGAGCAGTTCTTC. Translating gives CASSVSGRDSREQFF.

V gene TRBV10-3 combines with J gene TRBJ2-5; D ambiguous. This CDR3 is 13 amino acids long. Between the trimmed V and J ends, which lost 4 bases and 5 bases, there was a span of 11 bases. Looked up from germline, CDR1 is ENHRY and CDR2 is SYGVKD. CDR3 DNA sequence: TGTGCCATCAGTGTGGTCGCCCGGGAGACCCAGTACTTC. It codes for CAISVVARETQYF.

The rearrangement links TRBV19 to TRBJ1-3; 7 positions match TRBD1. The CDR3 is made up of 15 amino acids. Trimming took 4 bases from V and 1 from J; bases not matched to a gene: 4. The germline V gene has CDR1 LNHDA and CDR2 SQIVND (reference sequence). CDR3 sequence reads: CASSNQGDSGNTIYF. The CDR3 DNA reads TGTGCCAGTAGTAATCAGGGGGATTCTGGAAACACCATATATTTT.

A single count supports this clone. The chain's CDR3 is CASSSHLRDRGRTEAFF. CDR3 nucleotide sequence: TGTGCCAGCAGTTCACATCTCCGGGACAGGGGACGGACTGAAGCTTTCTTT. J is TRBJ1-1 and V is TRBV27, with 10 bases matching TRBD1. Germline values: CDR1 MNHEY, CDR2 SMNVEV (reference sequence). V lost 4 bases, J lost 5 bases, and 13 bases stayed unmatched. This CDR3 has 17 amino acids.

The CDR3 is CASSERVPNEKLFF. CDR3 coding DNA: TGTGCCAGCAGTGAACGTGTCCCTAATGAAAAACTGTTTTTT. The chain links TRBV2 to TRBJ1-4; no clear D. Between the trimmed V and J ends, which lost 2 bases and 3 bases, there was a span of 7 bases. This CDR3 contains 14 residues. From germline, CDR1 is SNHLY and CDR2 FYNNEI.

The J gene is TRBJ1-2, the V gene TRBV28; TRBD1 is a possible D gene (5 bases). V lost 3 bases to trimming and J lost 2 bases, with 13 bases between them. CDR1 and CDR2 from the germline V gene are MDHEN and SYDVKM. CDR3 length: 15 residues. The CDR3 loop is CASSFPGLRNYGYTF. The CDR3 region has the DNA TGTGCCAGCAGTTTCCCAGGGCTCAGAAACTATGGCTACACCTTC.

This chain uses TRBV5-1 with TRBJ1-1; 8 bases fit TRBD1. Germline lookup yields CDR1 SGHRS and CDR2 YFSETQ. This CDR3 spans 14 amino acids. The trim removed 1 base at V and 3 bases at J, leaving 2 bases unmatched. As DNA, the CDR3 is TGCGCCAGCAGCTTGCTACAGGGGGACACTGAAGCTTTCTTT. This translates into CASSLLQGDTEAFF.

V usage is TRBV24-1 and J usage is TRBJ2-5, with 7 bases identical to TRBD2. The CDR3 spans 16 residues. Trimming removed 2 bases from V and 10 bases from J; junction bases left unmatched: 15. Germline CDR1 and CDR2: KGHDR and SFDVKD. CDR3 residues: CATSDWERDPIAGQYF. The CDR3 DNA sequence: TGTGCCACCAGTGATTGGGAACGGGACCCCATAGCGGGCCAGTACTTC.

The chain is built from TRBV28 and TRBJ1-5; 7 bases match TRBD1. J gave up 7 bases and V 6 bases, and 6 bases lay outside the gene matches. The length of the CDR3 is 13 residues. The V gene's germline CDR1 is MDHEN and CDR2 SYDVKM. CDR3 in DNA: TGTGCCAGCAGACTAAACAGGGGCCAGCCCCAGCATTTT. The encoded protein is CASRLNRGQPQHF.

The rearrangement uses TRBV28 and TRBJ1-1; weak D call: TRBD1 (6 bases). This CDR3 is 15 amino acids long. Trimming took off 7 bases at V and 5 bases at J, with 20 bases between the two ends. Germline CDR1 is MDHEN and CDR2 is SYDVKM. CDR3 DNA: TGTGCCAGCACCGCAGGGGCAGGCGCCAAAACTGAAGCTTTCTTT. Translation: CASTAGAGAKTEAFF.

This CDR3 is CASSPETNRWFEAFF. CDR3 nucleotide sequence: TGTGCCAGCTCACCGGAGACCAATAGGTGGTTTGAAGCTTTCTTT. This rearrangement joins TRBV18 to TRBJ1-1, with D hard to call. CDR1 and CDR2 (germline): KGHSH, LQKENI. The length of the CDR3 is 15 residues. V lost 3 bases to trimming and J lost 7 bases, with 18 bases between them.

The CDR3: CASSERGGEKLFF. CDR3 coding DNA: TGCGCCAGCAGTGAACGGGGTGGAGAAAAACTGTTTTTT. This chain links TRBV5-1 with TRBJ1-4; D gene uncertain. CDR3 length: 13 amino acids. The V and J ends lost 5 bases and 8 bases respectively, with 13 bases between them. The germline CDR1 and CDR2 sequences are SGHRS and YFSETQ.

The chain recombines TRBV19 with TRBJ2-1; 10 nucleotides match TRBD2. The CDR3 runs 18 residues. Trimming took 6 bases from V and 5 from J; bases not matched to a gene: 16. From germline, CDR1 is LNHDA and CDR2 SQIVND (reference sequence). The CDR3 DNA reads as TGTGCCAGTAGAAGGAAACTAGCGGGATCCTTTGGCCACAATGAGCAGTTCTTC. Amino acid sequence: CASRRKLAGSFGHNEQFF.